This entry describes one T cell receptor (beta chain). Its antigen remains unidentified. These data are taken from a study of cytomegalovirus exposure and HLA in healthy donors. Overall study context: Later analysis reported that the roughly 120 validation repertoires shared the platform of the approximately 620 first-cohort repertoires. Notes on the study in general: CMV antigen specificity was confirmed in vitro for three CMV-associated chains.

This CDR3 region has 15 residues. Germline lookup yields CDR1 SGDLS and CDR2 YYNGEE. The V gene lost 2 bases and the J gene lost 10 bases, with 16 bases spanning the gap. The study drew the donors from its approximately 110-subject validation cohort, separate from the approximately 690-subject first cohort. TCRdb's table, derived via immunoSEQ multiplex PCR, lists solely in-frame clones and lacks some. The sample records some 68,000 clones, approximately 96% being singletons. This receptor was identified in a man aged 18 to 29 in good health and CMV-seronegative. This chain uses TRBV9 with TRBJ1-6, with D perhaps matching TRBD1 (5 bases). Input material: PBMCs. The DNA for the CDR3 is TGTGCCAGCAGCGTTGGGGGGGGGTTAGGGTCACCCCTCCACTTT. Its translation is CASSVGGGLGSPLHF.